This entry concerns a single TCR beta chain. The antigen is unknown. This sample is drawn from a study of T cell repertoires in cytomegalovirus infection. The CDR3 runs 17 residues. CDR1 SNHLY and CDR2 FYNNEI come from the germline V gene. V shed 6 bases and J 5 bases; nucleotides not matched to a gene: 12. TCRdb used MiXCR to reprocess the reads, holding one entry per CDR3 protein. The sample lists 630,000 or so distinct CDR3 sequences; 20% to 25% were seen once. General study findings and limits: Individuals carrying CMV plus the relevant HLA were identified by cumulative frequency of public TCR beta families.

This receptor was identified in a human donor in good health (CMV status not recorded). Some clones in this sample may be carry-over from other donors' samples. Sequencing input: CD8+ T cells from PBMCs. The chain employs TRBV2 and TRBJ2-3; the match to TRBD2 covers 12 bases. CDR3 DNA: TGTGCCAGCAGGGACCCTAGCGGGGGGGCCGCCAGAGATACGCAGTATTTT. This encodes CASRDPSGGAARDTQYF.